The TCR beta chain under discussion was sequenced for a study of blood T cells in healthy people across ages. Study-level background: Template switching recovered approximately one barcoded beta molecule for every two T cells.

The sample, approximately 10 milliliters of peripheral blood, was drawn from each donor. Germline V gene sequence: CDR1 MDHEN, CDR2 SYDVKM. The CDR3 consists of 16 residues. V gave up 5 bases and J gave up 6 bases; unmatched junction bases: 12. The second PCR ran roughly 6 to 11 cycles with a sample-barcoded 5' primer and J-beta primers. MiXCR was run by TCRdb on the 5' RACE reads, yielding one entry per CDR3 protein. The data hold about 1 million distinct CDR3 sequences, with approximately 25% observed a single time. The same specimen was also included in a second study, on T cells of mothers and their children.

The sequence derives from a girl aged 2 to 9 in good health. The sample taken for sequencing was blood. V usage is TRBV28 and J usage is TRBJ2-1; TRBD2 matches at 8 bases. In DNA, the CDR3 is TGTGCCAGCAGTCCGCCGGGGAGCGGGAGTGGCAATGAGCAGTTCTTC. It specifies CASSPPGSGSGNEQFF.